This TCR beta chain is from a study of shared clonotypes between healthy human individuals. The V gene end was trimmed by 3 bases and the J gene end by 7 bases; junction bases not matched to a gene: 12. The CDR3 runs 15 residues. Per germline, CDR1 GTSNPN and CDR2 SVGIG (reference sequence). An even split of each subset's genomic DNA across several immunoSEQ plates was performed. Generated by immunoSEQ multiplex PCR, the TCRdb table keeps only in-frame clones and is missing some. There are 450,000 to 500,000 clones in the sample; about 85% occur only once, and 10% to 15% lies in the top ten. The unsorted samples took 90 million to 95 million PBMCs to get genomic DNA. As concerns this clone: The target antigen is unknown.

Study-wide results and caveats: Only a few donors were included, so the genetic and exposure-history diversity represented was limited. Clonotype sharing among donors was expected to depend on sequencing depth.

This sequence joins TRBV30 and TRBJ2-1; TRBD2 aligns across 7 bases. Material: PBMCs. The sequence came from a woman in her thirties or forties in good health. Some clones in this sample may be carry-over from other donors' samples. This chain's CDR3 is CAWSRLAESRNEQFF. CDR3 DNA sequence: TGTGCCTGGAGCCGACTAGCAGAGAGTAGGAATGAGCAGTTCTTC. The full variable domain, in which reference TRBV30 and TRBJ2-1 provide the parts outside the CDR3, is SQTIHQWPATLVQPVGSPLSLECTVEGTSNPNLYWYRQAAGRGLQLLFYSVGIGQISSEVPQNLSASRPQDRQFILSSKKLLLSDSGFYLCAWSRLAESRNEQFFGPGTRLTVL.